This T cell receptor beta chain was sequenced for a study of molecular identifiers for immune sequencing clone quantification (dated by TCRdb to between 2018 and 2020). Regarding the research as a whole: For a replicate experiment, the RNA from either around 20,000 or 99,000 naive CD8 T cells was divided into five aliquots, and four of those aliquots went on to sequencing. The study was a methods study using CD8 T cells to benchmark molecular-identifier clustering-based TCR repertoire sequencing (MIDCIRS) and TCR RNA copy counting. The study at large found these results: Spiked-in Jurkat TCR RNA equal to a single cell's worth was reported to be detectable even within 1,100,000 naive CD8 T cells. Without barcode sub-clustering, chimeric consensus sequences inflated TCR diversity; chimeras reached as high as 47%. Roughly 2.8 recovered TCR RNA copies per cell were obtained by modeling, versus around 10 by digital PCR, implying a capture efficiency of 25% to 35%. Clones above 20 RNA copies held over 97% of molecules in CMV-specific effector cells but under 1% in naive cells. Identical TCR molecules sharing a barcode could cause highly expanded clone sizes to be underestimated. The naive libraries included spiked-in Jurkat TCR RNA (roughly ten copies' worth), and this Jurkat TCR RNA is not part of the donor repertoire.

Counted from cysteine to phenylalanine, this CDR3 has 14 amino acids. Left in the record is the CDR3 DNA by itself, 42 bases read in frame from the first base. The germline V gene sets CDR1 to KGHSH and CDR2 to LQKENI. Here V drops 5 bases and J drops 3 bases, and the junction holds 5 bases not matched to any gene. Library preparation used PCR. These reads were obtained on an Illumina HiSeq 4000. Bulk TCR libraries were made following a previously described method, with the TCR primers given in Table S5. The Qiagen AllPrep DNA/RNA kit was used to purify total RNA. Before any analysis, reads coming from multiple sequencing runs of the same library were combined into one pool. The original pipeline was this. Reads were retained only if the reads had an exact TCR constant sequence, and the retained reads were trimmed to 150 nt and grouped according to their 12-nt molecular barcodes. Reads within each barcode group were sub-clustered using a 15% Levenshtein threshold, and quality-weighted consensus sequences were constructed for each RNA molecule. Non-functional sequences were discarded, and so were lower-count sequences lying one edit away from another sequence. Based on fitting two negative binomial distributions, any barcode sub-cluster with under 20% of the maximum read count was discarded. The public reads were run again by TCRdb, first through fastp at Q25 and then through MiXCR, and only productive beta chains were kept. Rows with one shared CDR3 protein collapse into an entry with the most common genes and DNA. These V and J calls are TCRdb output, not the study's own analysis. Counted in this sample were 50,000 or so distinct CDR3 sequences; approximately 25% of them appeared once. The ten largest clones represent under 2% of the sample.

Many counts were recorded for this clonotype. It lacks a known antigen. Within one base of it there is no much larger clone, and no base qualities were kept. Libraries of naive CD8 T cells were built from around 20,000 to 1,000,000 sorted cells, with 10%, 30% or 50% of the purified RNA used. Naive CD8 T cells were FACS-sorted as CD8+CD4-CCR7+CD45RA+ on a BD FACSAria II into RLT Plus buffer. Detection sensitivity was tested by spiking Jurkat RNA equal to some 11 TCR copies' worth into samples containing roughly 17,000-1,100,000 naive CD8 T cells. CD8 T cells were enriched with RosetteSep CD8+ T Cell Enrichment Cocktail and Ficoll-Paque, followed by ACK red cell lysis.

The sample comprised naive CD8+ T cells from blood, with Jurkat cell RNA spiked in. Sample cell subset or site, as interpreted from the label and publication: FACS-sorted CD8+CD4-CCR7+CD45RA+ naive T cells. The receptor's source is a human donor in good health. Some libraries in this study had Jurkat cell RNA spiked in. Recombination joined TRBV18 with TRBJ2-5; TRBD1 agrees with 8 junctional bases. The CDR3 reads as follows: CASSSSTGEETQYF. The nucleotides read TGTGCCAGCTCATCGTCGACAGGGGAAGAGACCCAGTACTTC.